The 5 T cell receptor beta chains below come from one sample, sequenced in a study of blood T cell repertoires in COVID-19. Profiling relied on immunoSEQ multiplex PCR, and the TCRdb table lists in-frame clones only, not all of them. There are over 400,000 clones in the sample; 70% to 90% occur only once, and 3.2% lies in the top ten. The material sequenced was peripheral blood. These TCRs come from a human donor in a cohort sampled during active COVID-19.

This chain connects TRBV7-2 to TRBJ2-1; no definite D call. CDR3 length: 13 residues. Germline V lookup: CDR1 SGHTA, CDR2 FQGNSA. V lost 1 base and J 9 bases, leaving 10 bases between the germline ends. The DNA of the CDR3 is TGTGCCAGCAGCTTAGTTAGCCCCAGTGAGCAGTTCTTC. It encodes CASSLVSPSEQFF.

The rearrangement uses TRBV3-1 (or the pseudogene TRBV3-2) and TRBJ1-2, with 11 nucleotides matching TRBD1. The germline CDR1 and CDR2 sequences are LGHDT and YNNKEL (reference sequence). V dropped 1 base and J dropped 5; count of bases not matched to a gene: 3. The CDR3 consists of 15 residues. In DNA form, the CDR3 reads TGTGCCAGCAGCCAAGGGACAGGGGGCTATTATGGCTACACCTTC. It translates to CASSQGTGGYYGYTF.

This sequence joins TRBV7-3 and TRBJ2-1, with 8 positions matching TRBD1. V lost 3 bases, J lost 7 bases, and 8 bases stayed unmatched. Germline V gene sequence: CDR1 SGHTA, CDR2 FQGTGA. CDR3 length equals 15 residues. CDR3 sequence reads: CASSFQGASTNEQFF. DNA of the CDR3: TGTGCCAGCAGCTTTCAGGGGGCATCGACAAATGAGCAGTTCTTC.

The V call is TRBV7-2, the J call TRBJ2-4; D gene ambiguous. Trimming shortened V by 1 base and J by 0 bases, and 10 bases separated the two germline ends. The CDR3 consists of 16 residues. CDR1 SGHTA and CDR2 FQGNSA come from the germline V gene. The CDR3 DNA is TGTGCCAGCAGCTTAGGCGGATCTTTAGCCAAAAACATTCAGTACTTC. It is translated as CASSLGGSLAKNIQYF.

CDR3 nucleotides: TGCGCCAGCAGCTTGGCCGAGACACCCTACGAGCAGTACTTC. It specifies CASSLAETPYEQYF. This sequence joins TRBV5-1 and TRBJ2-7; D is undetermined. The CDR3 length is 14 residues. Germline CDR1 SGHRS, CDR2 YFSETQ. Trimming left V 0 bases short and J 2 bases short, with 9 bases between.